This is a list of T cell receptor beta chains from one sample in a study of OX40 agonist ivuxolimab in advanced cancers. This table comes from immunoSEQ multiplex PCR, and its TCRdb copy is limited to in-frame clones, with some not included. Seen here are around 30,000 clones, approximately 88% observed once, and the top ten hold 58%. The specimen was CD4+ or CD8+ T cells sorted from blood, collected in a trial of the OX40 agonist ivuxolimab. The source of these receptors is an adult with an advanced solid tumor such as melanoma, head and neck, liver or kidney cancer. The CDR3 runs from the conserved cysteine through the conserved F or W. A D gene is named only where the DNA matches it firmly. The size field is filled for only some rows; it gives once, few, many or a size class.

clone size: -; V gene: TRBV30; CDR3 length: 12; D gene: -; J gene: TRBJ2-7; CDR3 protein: CAWTGHSYEQYF; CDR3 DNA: TGTGCCTGGACGGGCCACTCCTACGAGCAGTACTTC
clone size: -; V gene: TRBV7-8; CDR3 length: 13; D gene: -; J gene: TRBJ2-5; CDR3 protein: CASSSQGEETQYF; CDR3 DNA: TGTGCCAGCAGCTCCCAAGGGGAAGAGACCCAGTACTTC
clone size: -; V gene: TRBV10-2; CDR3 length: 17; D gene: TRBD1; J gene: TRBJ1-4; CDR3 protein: CASSVRDRGPTNEKLFF; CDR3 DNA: TGCGCCAGCAGTGTGAGGGACAGGGGTCCAACTAATGAAAAACTGTTTTTT
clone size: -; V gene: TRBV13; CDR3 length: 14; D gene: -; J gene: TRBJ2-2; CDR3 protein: CASSSGTNTGELFF; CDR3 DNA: TGTGCCAGCAGTTCAGGGACGAACACCGGGGAGCTGTTTTTT
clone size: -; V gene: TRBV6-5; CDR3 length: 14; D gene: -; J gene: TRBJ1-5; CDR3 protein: CASSYDRRNQPQHF; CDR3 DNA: TGTGCCAGCAGTTATGACAGGCGCAATCAGCCCCAGCATTTT
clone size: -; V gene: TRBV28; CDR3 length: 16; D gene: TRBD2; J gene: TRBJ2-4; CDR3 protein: CASSTIAGGPKNIQYF; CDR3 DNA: TGTGCCAGCAGTACAATAGCGGGGGGGCCAAAAAACATTCAGTACTTC
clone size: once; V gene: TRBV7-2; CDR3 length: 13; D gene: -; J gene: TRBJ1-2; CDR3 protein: CASSYNTGYGYTF; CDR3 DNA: TGTGCCAGCAGCTATAATACAGGATATGGCTACACCTTC
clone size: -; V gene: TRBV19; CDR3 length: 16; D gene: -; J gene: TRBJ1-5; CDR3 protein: CASSFIPSGGVQPQHF; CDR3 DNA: TGTGCCAGTAGTTTCATCCCCTCAGGAGGGGTTCAGCCCCAGCATTTT
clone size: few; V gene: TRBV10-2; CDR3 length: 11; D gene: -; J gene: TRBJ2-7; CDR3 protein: CASSESYEQYF; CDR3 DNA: TGCGCCAGCAGTGAGTCGTACGAGCAGTACTTC
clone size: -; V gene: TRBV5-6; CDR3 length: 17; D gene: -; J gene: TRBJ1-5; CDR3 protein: CASSLAAGDYSNQPQHF; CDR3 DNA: TGTGCCAGCAGCTTGGCCGCAGGGGACTATAGCAATCAGCCCCAGCATTTT
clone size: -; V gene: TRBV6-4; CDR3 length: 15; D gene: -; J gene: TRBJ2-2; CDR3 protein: CASSAVADNTGELFF; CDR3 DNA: TGTGCCAGCAGTGCGGTGGCAGACAACACCGGGGAGCTGTTTTTT
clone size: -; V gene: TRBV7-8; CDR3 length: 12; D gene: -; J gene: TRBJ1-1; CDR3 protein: CASSLTHTEAFF; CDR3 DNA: TGTGCCAGCAGCTTAACGCACACTGAAGCTTTCTTT
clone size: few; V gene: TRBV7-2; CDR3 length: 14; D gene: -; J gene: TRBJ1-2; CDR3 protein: CASSSQASFYGYTF; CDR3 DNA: TGTGCCAGCAGCTCCCAGGCCAGCTTTTATGGCTACACCTTC
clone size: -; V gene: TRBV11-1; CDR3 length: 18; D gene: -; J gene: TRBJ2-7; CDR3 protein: CASSKSISGTTISYEQYF; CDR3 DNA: TGTGCCAGCAGCAAATCAATTTCCGGGACAACGATCTCCTACGAGCAGTACTTC
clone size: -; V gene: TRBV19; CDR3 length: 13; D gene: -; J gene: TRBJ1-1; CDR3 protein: CASSSMTSTEAFF; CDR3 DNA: TGTGCCAGTAGCTCTATGACGAGCACTGAAGCTTTCTTT
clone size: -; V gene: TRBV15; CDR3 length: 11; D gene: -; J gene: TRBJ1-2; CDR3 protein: CATSGGYGYTF; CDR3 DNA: TGTGCCACCAGCGGCGGGTATGGCTACACCTTC
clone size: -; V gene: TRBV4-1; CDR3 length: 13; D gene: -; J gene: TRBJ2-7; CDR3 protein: CASSHRTAYEQYF; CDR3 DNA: TGCGCCAGCAGCCATCGGACAGCCTACGAGCAGTACTTC
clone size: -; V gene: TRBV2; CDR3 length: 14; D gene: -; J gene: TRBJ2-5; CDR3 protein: CASTLGQSKETQYF; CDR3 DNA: TGTGCCAGCACCCTGGGGCAGTCTAAAGAGACCCAGTACTTC
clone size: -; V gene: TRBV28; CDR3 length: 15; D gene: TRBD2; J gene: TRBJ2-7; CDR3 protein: CASTPGLAGSYEQYF; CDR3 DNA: TGTGCCAGCACTCCAGGACTAGCGGGCTCCTACGAGCAGTACTTC
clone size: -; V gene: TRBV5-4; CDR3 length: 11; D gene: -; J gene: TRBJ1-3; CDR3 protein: CASSLADTIYF; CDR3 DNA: TGTGCCAGCAGCTTAGCGGACACCATATATTTT
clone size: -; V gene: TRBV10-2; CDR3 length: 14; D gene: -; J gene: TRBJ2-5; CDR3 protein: CASSEYLGQETQYF; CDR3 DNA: TGCGCCAGCAGTGAGTATCTGGGTCAAGAGACCCAGTACTTC
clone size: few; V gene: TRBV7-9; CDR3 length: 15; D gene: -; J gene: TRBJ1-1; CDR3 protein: CASSPNGALGTEAFF; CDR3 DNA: TGTGCCAGCAGCCCCAATGGGGCCCTGGGCACTGAAGCTTTCTTT
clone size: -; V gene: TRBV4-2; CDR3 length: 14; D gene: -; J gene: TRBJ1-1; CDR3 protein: CASSQWSGNTEAFF; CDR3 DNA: TGTGCCAGCAGCCAATGGTCAGGGAACACTGAAGCTTTCTTT
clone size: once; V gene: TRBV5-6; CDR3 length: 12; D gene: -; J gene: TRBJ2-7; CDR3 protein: CASSPQGYEQYF; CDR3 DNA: TGTGCCAGCAGCCCACAGGGTTACGAGCAGTACTTC
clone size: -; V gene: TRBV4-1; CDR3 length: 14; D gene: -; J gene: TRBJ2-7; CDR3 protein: CASSQALAGNEQYF; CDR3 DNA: TGCGCCAGCAGCCAAGCCCTTGCCGGTAACGAGCAGTACTTC
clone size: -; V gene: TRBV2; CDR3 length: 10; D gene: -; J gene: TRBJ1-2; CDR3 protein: CAIWTVGYTF; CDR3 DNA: TGTGCCATCTGGACAGTCGGCTACACCTTC
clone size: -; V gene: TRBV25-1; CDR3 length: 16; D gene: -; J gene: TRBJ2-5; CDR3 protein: CASSGWSLQYQETQYF; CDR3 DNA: TGTGCCAGCAGTGGGTGGTCCCTGCAGTACCAAGAGACCCAGTACTTC
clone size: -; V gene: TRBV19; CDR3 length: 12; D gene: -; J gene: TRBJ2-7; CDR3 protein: CASSTSGGEQYF; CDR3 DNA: TGTGCCAGTAGTACCTCCGGGGGTGAGCAGTACTTC
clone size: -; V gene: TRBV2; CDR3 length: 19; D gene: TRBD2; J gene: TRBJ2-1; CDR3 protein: CASIGLAGAQLPSYNEQFF; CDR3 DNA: TGTGCCAGCATCGGACTAGCGGGGGCCCAGTTGCCCTCCTACAATGAGCAGTTCTTC
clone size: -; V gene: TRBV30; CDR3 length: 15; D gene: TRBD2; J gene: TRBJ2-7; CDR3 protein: CAWRPLAGDPYEQYF; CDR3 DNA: TGTGCCTGGAGGCCTCTAGCGGGGGATCCCTACGAGCAGTACTTC
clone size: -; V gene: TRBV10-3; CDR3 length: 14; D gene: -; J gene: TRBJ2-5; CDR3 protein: CAISEIGQQETQYF; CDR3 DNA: TGTGCCATCAGTGAAATTGGGCAGCAAGAGACCCAGTACTTC